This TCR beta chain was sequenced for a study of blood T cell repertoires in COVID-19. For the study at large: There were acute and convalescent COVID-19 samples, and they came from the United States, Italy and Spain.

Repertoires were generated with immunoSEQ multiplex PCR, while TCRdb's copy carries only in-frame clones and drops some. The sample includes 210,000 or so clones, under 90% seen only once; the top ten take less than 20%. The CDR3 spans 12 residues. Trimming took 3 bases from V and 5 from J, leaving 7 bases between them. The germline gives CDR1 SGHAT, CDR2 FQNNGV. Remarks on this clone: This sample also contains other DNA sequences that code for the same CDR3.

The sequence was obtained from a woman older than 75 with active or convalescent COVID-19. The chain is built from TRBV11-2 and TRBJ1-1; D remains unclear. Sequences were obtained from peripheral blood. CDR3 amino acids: CASSFRDTEAFF. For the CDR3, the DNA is TGTGCCAGCAGCTTTCGGGATACTGAAGCTTTCTTT.